A selection of T cell receptor beta chains follows, all from one sample in a study of T cells in Graves' hyperthyroidism and ophthalmopathy. From the multiplex PCR reads, TCRdb called clonotypes with MiXCR, one entry per CDR3 protein. The table lists 500,000 to 800,000 distinct CDR3 sequences, around 15% of them singletons, with about 12% in the top ten. The sequenced sample was blood. These receptors came from a woman aged 50 to 60 with Graves' ophthalmopathy. Both conserved end residues are part of each CDR3. A D gene is named only where the DNA matches it firmly. Part of the rows lack a size; the others show once, few, many or a class for expanded clones.

V: TRBV6-2/TRBV6-3
J: TRBJ2-3
D: TRBD2
size: many
DNA: TGTGCCAGCACAACCGGGACTAGAACCACAGATACGCAGTATTTT
CDR3: CASTTGTRTTDTQYF

V: TRBV7-9
J: TRBJ2-2
D: NA
size: many
DNA: TGTGCCAGCAGCTTAGTTTCCGGCGGGGAGCTGTTTTTT
CDR3: CASSLVSGGELFF

V: TRBV28
J: TRBJ2-7
D: TRBD2
size: few
DNA: TGTGCCAGCAGAGCGGGAGTCTTCCACGAGCAGTACTTC
CDR3: CASRAGVFHEQYF

V: TRBV12-3/TRBV12-4
J: TRBJ2-7
D: NA
size: few
DNA: TGTGCCAGCAGTTTACACCGGGACTCCACCTACGAGCAGTACTTC
CDR3: CASSLHRDSTYEQYF

V: TRBV6-1
J: TRBJ2-5
D: NA
size: few
DNA: TGTGCCAGCAGTCCCGGGCCCCCTGGGGAGACCCAGTACTTC
CDR3: CASSPGPPGETQYF

V: TRBV7-8
J: TRBJ1-6
D: NA
size: NA
DNA: TGTGCCAGCAGCTCGACGAGGGCGGGGAATTCACCCCTCCACTTT
CDR3: CASSSTRAGNSPLHF

V: TRBV20-1
J: TRBJ2-3
D: TRBD2
size: many
DNA: TGCAGTACGCCTAGCGGGAGCACAGATACGCAGTATTTT
CDR3: CSTPSGSTDTQYF

V: TRBV7-6
J: TRBJ2-7
D: NA
size: few
DNA: TGTGCCAGCCGCGCCCGACTAGGATACGAGCAGTACTTC
CDR3: CASRARLGYEQYF

V: TRBV7-3
J: TRBJ2-7
D: TRBD1
size: many
DNA: TGTGCCAGCAGCGCTACAGGGGGCGCTTACGAGCAGTACTTC
CDR3: CASSATGGAYEQYF

V: TRBV25-1
J: TRBJ2-3
D: NA
size: few
DNA: TGTGCCAGCAGTGACCCTGCAGATACGCAGTATTTT
CDR3: CASSDPADTQYF

V: TRBV4-3
J: TRBJ2-2
D: NA
size: many
DNA: TGCGCCAGCAGCCAAGACCGTGTAAAAACCGGGGAGCTGTTTTTT
CDR3: CASSQDRVKTGELFF

V: TRBV5-1
J: TRBJ2-1
D: TRBD2
size: few
DNA: TGCGCCAGCATTGAGACTAGCGGTTACAATGAGCAGTTCTTC
CDR3: CASIETSGYNEQFF

V: TRBV18
J: TRBJ2-7
D: NA
size: many
DNA: TGTGCCAGCTCACTGAATCTACTAGCCAGCGACGAGCAGTACTTC
CDR3: CASSLNLLASDEQYF

V: TRBV4-3
J: TRBJ2-3
D: NA
size: NA
DNA: TGCGCCAGCAGCCTGGAGGGGAGTTCGGGCACAGATACGCAGTATTTT
CDR3: CASSLEGSSGTDTQYF

V: TRBV5-1
J: TRBJ1-2
D: TRBD1
size: NA
DNA: TGCGCCAGCAGCTTTCAAGGGGGCTGGGATGGCTACACCTTC
CDR3: CASSFQGGWDGYTF

V: TRBV5-1
J: TRBJ2-3
D: NA
size: many
DNA: TGCGCCAGCACCTCTCGGGGGAGGCTGGATACGCAGTATTTT
CDR3: CASTSRGRLDTQYF

V: TRBV27
J: TRBJ2-1
D: NA
size: many
DNA: TGTGCCAGCAGTCCCGTCCCGGCATCCTACAATGAGCAGTTCTTC
CDR3: CASSPVPASYNEQFF

V: TRBV5-4
J: TRBJ2-6
D: NA
size: many
DNA: TGTGCCAGCAGTTTAGGCCGGTCTGGGGCCAACGTCCTGACTTTC
CDR3: CASSLGRSGANVLTF

V: TRBV20-1
J: TRBJ2-7
D: TRBD2
size: few
DNA: TGCAGTGCTAGATCACGCACTAGCGGTTATGTCTACGAGCAGTACTTC
CDR3: CSARSRTSGYVYEQYF

V: TRBV19
J: TRBJ2-1
D: NA
size: NA
DNA: TGTGCCAGTAGTGGCCCGACAGTCTACAATGAGCAGTTCTTC
CDR3: CASSGPTVYNEQFF